The next 9 T cell receptor beta chains were all read from a single sample in a study of cytomegalovirus exposure and HLA in healthy donors. The PCR had 60 Vbeta and 13 Jbeta primers. The data were produced by immunoSEQ multiplex PCR, yet TCRdb's version contains in-frame clones alone and is incomplete. The sample lists 150,000 to 200,000 clones, roughly 74% occurring once. Material: PBMCs. The receptor source for this set is a woman in her thirties or forties in good health and CMV-seropositive.

Worth noting for this clone: Other DNA variants within this sample encode the same CDR3. CDR3 sequence (DNA): TGTGCATCTTTCGAGAATCCCGAAAAACTGTTTTTT. The encoded protein is CASFENPEKLFF. V is TRBV28 and J is TRBJ1-4; no clear D gene. The length of the CDR3 is 12 residues. Germline V lookup: CDR1 MDHEN, CDR2 SYDVKM. Filled out from reference TRBV28 and TRBJ1-4, the complete variable domain reads DVKVTQSSRYLVKRTGEKVFLECVQDMDHENMFWYRQDPGLGLRLIYFSYDVKMKEKGDIPEGYSVSREKKERFSLILESASTNQTSMYLCASFENPEKLFFGSGTQLSVL.

V is TRBV7-2 and J is TRBJ2-1, with D perhaps TRBD2 (6 bases). V was cut by 1 base and J by 6 bases, with 13 bases left in between. CDR3 length: 15 amino acids. Germline V lookup: CDR1 SGHTA, CDR2 FQGNSA. The CDR3 region is CASSLVSGPPNEQFF. DNA of the CDR3: TGTGCCAGCAGCTTAGTTAGCGGCCCCCCCAATGAGCAGTTCTTC. The full variable domain, its missing parts supplied by reference TRBV7-2 and TRBJ2-1, is GAGVSQSPSNKVTEKGKDVELRCDPISGHTALYWYRQSLGQGLEFLIYFQGNSAPDKSGLPSDRFSAERTGGSVSTLTIQRTQQEDSAVYLCASSLVSGPPNEQFFGPGTRLTVL.

The chain uses TRBV19 and TRBJ2-7, with 8 positions matching TRBD1. The CDR3 runs to 16 residues. Trimming at V came to 6 bases and at J to 3 bases, leaving 13 bases not matched to a gene. CDR1 is LNHDA, CDR2 SQIVND, per germline (reference sequence). Here the CDR3 DNA reads TGTGCCAGTAGAAAAGGGGCAGGGGGCTTCCTCTACGAGCAGTACTTC. Amino acids: CASRKGAGGFLYEQYF.

The rearrangement uses TRBV5-3 and TRBJ1-5; the D is unclear. TRBV5-3 is marked as an open reading frame, function uncertain. Deletions cut 4 bases from V and 7 bases from J, with 12 bases between. CDR3 length equals 13 residues. Here the CDR3 reads CARSGEGGQPQHF. Here the CDR3 DNA reads TGTGCCAGAAGCGGAGAGGGTGGGCAGCCCCAGCATTTT.

J is TRBJ2-5 and V is TRBV13, with 8 bases that match TRBD2. Germline-derived CDR1 and CDR2 are PRHDT and FYEKMQ (reference sequence). This CDR3 is built from 15 residues. Losses at the gene ends were 4 bases for V and 5 bases for J; bases not matched to a gene: 9. CDR3 residues: CASSSRAGERETQYF. The CDR3 coding sequence is TGTGCCAGCAGCTCTAGAGCGGGAGAACGGGAGACCCAGTACTTC.

The chain recombines TRBV21-1 with TRBJ1-1; the table assigns TRBD1, which was not confirmed against the DNA. TRBV21-1 represents a pseudogene. CDR3 size: 15 residues. The CDR3 here is CASSESRDKNTEAFF. DNA for the CDR3: TGTGCCAGCAGCGAAAGCCGGGACAAGAACACTGAAGCTTTCTTT.

The table lists this clone with a few counts. The sample holds other DNA sequences that translate to the same CDR3. V gene TRBV5-1 combines with J gene TRBJ1-1, with 7 nucleotides matching TRBD1. The CDR3 runs to 13 residues. Germline trimming cut 2 bases from V and 5 bases from J; bases unmatched to any gene: 3. The germline gives CDR1 SGHRS, CDR2 YFSETQ. This chain's CDR3 is CASSLGGRTEAFF. The CDR3, as DNA: TGCGCCAGCAGCTTAGGGGGCAGAACTGAAGCTTTCTTT.

This clone was seen a handful of times. The chain uses TRBV9 and TRBJ1-3; no firm D call. Trimming stripped 0 bases from V and 4 bases from J, with 5 bases between. This CDR3 spans 13 amino acids. Looked up from germline, CDR1 is SGDLS and CDR2 is YYNGEE. CDR3 coding DNA: TGTGCCAGCAGCGTAGCTGTCGGAAACACCATATATTTT. This codes for CASSVAVGNTIYF.

This clone has more than one count but fewer than ten. This chain links TRBV4-2 with TRBJ1-5; D possibly corresponds to TRBD1 (6 bases). This CDR3 has 14 amino acids. The V gene lost 0 bases and the J gene lost 5 bases, with 8 bases spanning the gap. CDR1 is LGHNA, CDR2 YNFKEQ, per germline. The CDR3 sequence: CASSQDRGDQPQHF. As DNA, the CDR3 is TGTGCCAGCAGCCAAGACAGGGGAGATCAGCCCCAGCATTTT.